This T cell receptor (beta chain) was identified during a study of resident and recirculating memory T cells in vitiligo listed by TCRdb under 2018. Study-wide context: For TCR beta sequencing, each of a few stable vitiligo patients provided PBMCs along with epidermis taken by shave biopsy from two lesional and two nonlesional sites. The human TCR beta sequencing tested whether specific clones in lesional vitiligo skin differed from clones in nonlesional skin and blood. Samples were homogenized without cell sorting just before genomic DNA extraction with the Qiagen DNeasy Blood & Tissue Kit. Study-wide conclusions, independent of this receptor: No unique dominant TCR clone was detected, and clonality varied among vitiligo lesions. TCR sequences were not shared across biopsy sites or across patients, which suggests that different T cell clones infiltrate different lesions, a pattern described as private specificity. Even within a single patient, overlap and correlation analysis found no significant repertoire overlap between any biopsies apart from each lesion compared with itself. Mechanistic studies in the future are needed to assess how much the detected T cell clones and the human Trm pools versus Tcm pools each contribute.

Stable vitiligo was defined as no change in lesions over the previous 6 months. To qualify as stable, patients additionally needed to show no confetti depigmentation, which is a clinical sign of active vitiligo. Anyone who had been treated within the previous three months was excluded from the study. Ficoll density gradient centrifugation was used to isolate PBMCs from heparinized blood, after which the PBMCs were flash-frozen. The immunoSEQ hsTCRB kit was used to amplify TCR beta chains from genomic DNA. The immunoSEQ service sequenced the TCR beta libraries on an Illumina MiSeq instrument. The original methods were these. Repertoire data were analyzed with the immunoSEQ Analyzer. TCRdb stores this immuneACCESS table with in-frame sequences only. Part of the clones is absent; in the studies checked, under half of the shortfall reflects unresolved V genes, and no reason is known for the rest. V and J calls plus clone size are reproduced from that table; the DNA served to infer D and trimming. The sample table contains around 70,000 clones; only one count was recorded for approximately 93% of them. Less than 5.5% of the sample comes from the top ten.

CDR1 and CDR2, looked up from the germline V gene, are SNHLY and FYNNEI. V is pared back by 4 bases and J by 4 bases, with 13 bases lying between the germline termini. The CDR3 sequence holds 14 residues, the cysteine and phenylalanine included. Just the 42-base CDR3 DNA is kept, in frame starting at base 1. Worth noting for this clone: It lacks a known antigen. The sample holds no much larger clone one base away, and base qualities are not on file.

The material sequenced was blood. This receptor was obtained from a male donor with vitiligo. This chain is built from TRBV2 and TRBJ1-2; the D gene cannot be named for sure. The CDR3 protein: CASSVKPTIYGYTF. The DNA is TGTGCCAGCAGTGTGAAGCCAACGATCTATGGCTACACCTTC.